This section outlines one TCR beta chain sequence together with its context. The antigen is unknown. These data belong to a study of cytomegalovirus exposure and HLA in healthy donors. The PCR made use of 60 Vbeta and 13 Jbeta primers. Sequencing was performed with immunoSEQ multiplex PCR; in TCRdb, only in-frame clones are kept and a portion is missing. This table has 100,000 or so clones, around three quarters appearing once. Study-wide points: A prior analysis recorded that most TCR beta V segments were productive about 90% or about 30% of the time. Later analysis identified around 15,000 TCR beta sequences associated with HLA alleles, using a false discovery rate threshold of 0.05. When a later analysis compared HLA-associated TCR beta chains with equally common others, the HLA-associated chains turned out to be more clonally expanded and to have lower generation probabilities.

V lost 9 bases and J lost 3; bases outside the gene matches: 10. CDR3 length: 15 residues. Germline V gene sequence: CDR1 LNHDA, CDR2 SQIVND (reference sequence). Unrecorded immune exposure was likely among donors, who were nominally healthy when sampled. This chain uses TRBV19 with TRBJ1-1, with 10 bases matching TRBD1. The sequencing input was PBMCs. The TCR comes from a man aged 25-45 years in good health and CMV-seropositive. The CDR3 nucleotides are TGTGCCAGCGGACCAGATGGACAGGGGGACACTGAAGCTTTCTTT. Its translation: CASGPDGQGDTEAFF. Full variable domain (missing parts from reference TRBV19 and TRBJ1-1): DGGITQSPKYLFRKEGQNVTLSCEQNLNHDAMYWYRQDPGQGLRLIYYSQIVNDFQKGDIAEGYSVSREKKESFPLTVTSAQKNPTAFYLCASGPDGQGDTEAFFGQGTRLTVV.